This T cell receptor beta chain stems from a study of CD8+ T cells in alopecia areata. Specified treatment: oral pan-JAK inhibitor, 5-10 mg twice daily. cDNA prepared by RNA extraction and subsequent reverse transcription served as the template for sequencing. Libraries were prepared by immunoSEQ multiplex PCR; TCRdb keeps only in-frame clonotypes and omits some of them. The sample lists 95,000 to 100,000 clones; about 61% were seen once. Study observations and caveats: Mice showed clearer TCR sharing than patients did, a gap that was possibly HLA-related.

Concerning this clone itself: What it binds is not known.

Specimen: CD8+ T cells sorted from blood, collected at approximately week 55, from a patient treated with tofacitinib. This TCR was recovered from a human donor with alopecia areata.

In DNA form, the CDR3 reads TGTGCCAGCAGCCCCCTGTATCGGGGGCCCTCCTACACCTTC. Translating it yields CASSPLYRGPSYTF. The chain joins TRBV11-2 to TRBJ1-2, with a tentative D call TRBD1 (6 bases). V was trimmed by 5 bases and J by 10 bases, leaving 20 bases between them. Germline values: CDR1 SGHAT, CDR2 FQNNGV. The CDR3 spans 14 residues.